This T cell receptor beta chain was observed in a study of blood T cell repertoires in COVID-19. On the study more broadly: The study drew acute and convalescent COVID-19 samples from the United States, Italy and Spain. The cDNA or gDNA used as material had been derived from T cells, B-cell-depleted T cells, or PBMCs.

As handled by the study authors: Amplification of reference gene primers provided the estimated nucleated cell counts. TCRdb's table, derived via immunoSEQ multiplex PCR, lists solely in-frame clones and lacks some. D and trimming come from the DNA, and the V and J calls and clone size come from that table. The sample includes some 100,000 clones, around 84% of them seen just once. V lost 7 bases and J lost 6, with 16 bases in between. Germline CDR1 and CDR2: LNHDA and SQIVND (reference sequence). The CDR3 runs 14 residues. This sequence originates from a woman in her 70s with active or convalescent COVID-19. The specimen sequenced was peripheral blood. The chain recombines TRBV19 with TRBJ1-5; D perhaps matches TRBD1 (6 bases). DNA of the CDR3: TGTGCCAGTACTCCCAGGGGCCCAGGTCAGCCCCAGCATTTT. This gives the protein CASTPRGPGQPQHF. The full variable domain, rest sourced from reference TRBV19 and TRBJ1-5, is DGGITQSPKYLFRKEGQNVTLSCEQNLNHDAMYWYRQDPGQGLRLIYYSQIVNDFQKGDIAEGYSVSREKKESFPLTVTSAQKNPTAFYLCASTPRGPGQPQHFGDGTRLSIL.